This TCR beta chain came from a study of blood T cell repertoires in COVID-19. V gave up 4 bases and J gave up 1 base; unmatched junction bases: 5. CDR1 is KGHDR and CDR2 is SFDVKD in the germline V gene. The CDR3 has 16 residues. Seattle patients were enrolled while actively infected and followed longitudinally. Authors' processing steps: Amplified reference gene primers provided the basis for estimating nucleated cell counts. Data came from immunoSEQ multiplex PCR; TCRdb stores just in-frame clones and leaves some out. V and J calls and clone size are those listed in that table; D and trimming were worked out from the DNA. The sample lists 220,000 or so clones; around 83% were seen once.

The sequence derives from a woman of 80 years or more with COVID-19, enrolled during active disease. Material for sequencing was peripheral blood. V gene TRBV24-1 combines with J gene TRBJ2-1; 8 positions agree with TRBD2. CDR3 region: CATSESSGRSYNEQFF. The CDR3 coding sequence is TGTGCCACCAGTGAGTCTAGCGGGCGTTCCTACAATGAGCAGTTCTTC.